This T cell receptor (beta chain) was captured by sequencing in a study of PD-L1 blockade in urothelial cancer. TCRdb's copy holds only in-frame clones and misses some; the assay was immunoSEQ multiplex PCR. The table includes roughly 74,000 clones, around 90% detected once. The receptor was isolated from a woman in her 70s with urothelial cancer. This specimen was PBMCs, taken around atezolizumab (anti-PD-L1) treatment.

The CDR3 DNA is TGTGCCAGCAGCCCCGGGGGGGGAGTGGGGACTGAAGCTTTCTTT. Translated: CASSPGGGVGTEAFF. The chain combines TRBV6-6 with TRBJ1-1; TRBD1 is a possible D gene (5 bases). The V gene lost 6 bases and the J gene lost 5 bases, with 19 bases spanning the gap. CDR1 is MNHNY and CDR2 is SVGAGI in the germline V gene (reference sequence). The CDR3 length is 15 residues.